This TCR beta chain was sequenced for a study of Graves' ophthalmopathy and Graves' hyperthyroidism. The V gene's germline CDR1 is LGHNA and CDR2 YNFKEQ. The CDR3 loop spans 15 amino acids. With 0 bases removed from V and 2 bases from J, the gap between germline ends came to 10 bases. The authors amplified TCR beta CDR3 regions from RNA transcripts. First-round RT-PCR employed HTBI primers, with a second-round multiplex PCR after it. From the multiplex PCR reads, TCRdb called clonotypes with MiXCR, one entry per CDR3 protein. Here the sample spans hundreds of thousands of distinct CDR3 sequences, 20% to 25% being singletons. This clonotype was detected only a few times.

Sequencing was carried out using peripheral blood. The chain employs TRBV4-2 and TRBJ1-2, with D possibly TRBD1 on 5 matching bases. This TCR came from a woman aged 18-29 years with stable Graves' hyperthyroidism. Some clones in this sample may be carry-over from other donors' samples. The CDR3 sequence: CASSQDRRGNYGYTF. The CDR3 DNA reads as TGTGCCAGCAGCCAAGATCGTAGGGGAAACTATGGCTACACCTTC.